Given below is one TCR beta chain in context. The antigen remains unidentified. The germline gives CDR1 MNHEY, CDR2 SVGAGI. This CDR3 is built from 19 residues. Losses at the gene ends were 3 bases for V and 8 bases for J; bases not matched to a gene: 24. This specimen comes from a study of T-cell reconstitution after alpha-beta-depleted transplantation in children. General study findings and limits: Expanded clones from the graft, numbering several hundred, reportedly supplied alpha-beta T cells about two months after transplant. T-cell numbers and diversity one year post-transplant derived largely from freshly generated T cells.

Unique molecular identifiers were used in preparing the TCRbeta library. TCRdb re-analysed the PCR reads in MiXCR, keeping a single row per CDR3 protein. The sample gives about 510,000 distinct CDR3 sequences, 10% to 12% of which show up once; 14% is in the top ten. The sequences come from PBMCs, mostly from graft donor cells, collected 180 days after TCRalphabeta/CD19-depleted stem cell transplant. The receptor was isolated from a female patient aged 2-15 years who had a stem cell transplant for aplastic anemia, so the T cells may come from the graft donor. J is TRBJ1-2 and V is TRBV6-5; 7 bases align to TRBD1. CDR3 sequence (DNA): TGTGCCAGCAGTTATACCGGATATACGCCGACAGGGAATGCGGTCGGCTACACCTTC. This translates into CASSYTGYTPTGNAVGYTF.